This record looks at one T cell receptor (beta chain) sequence and its context. The sample belongs to a study of blood T cell repertoires in COVID-19. V was clipped by 0 bases and J by 4 bases, with 9 bases between them. This CDR3 has 15 residues. Germline lookup yields CDR1 SSHAT and CDR2 FNYEAQ (reference sequence). Profiling relied on immunoSEQ multiplex PCR, and the TCRdb table lists in-frame clones only, not all of them. The sample records roughly 170,000 clones, 88% being singletons. The sequencing input was peripheral blood. V and J are TRBV7-7 and TRBJ1-4; possibly TRBD1 for D (5 bases). The TCR originated in a man in his sixties with acute or convalescent COVID-19. The CDR3 spells CASSLARGINEKLFF. The CDR3 DNA follows: TGTGCCAGCAGCTTAGCGCGGGGGATTAATGAAAAACTGTTTTTT.